These 20 T cell receptor beta chains were sequenced from one sample in a study of T cell repertoires in ileal Crohn's disease. The time point is: neoterminal ileum biopsy at postoperative endoscopy, about 6 months after surgery. Only in-frame clones appear in the TCRdb table, and some are missing; sequencing was by immunoSEQ multiplex PCR. This table holds 10,000 to 15,000 clones, around four fifths found once. The sample was ileal tissue. The receptors come from an adult with Crohn's disease.

About this clone: This CDR3 is also generated by other DNA sequences in the sample. The rearrangement links TRBV27 to TRBJ1-2; D gene ambiguous. Trimming left V 6 bases short and J 3 bases short, with 11 bases between. CDR1 is MNHEY, CDR2 SMNVEV, per germline (reference sequence). The CDR3 consists of 13 residues. CDR3 in DNA: TGTGCCAGCAGCCTTGGACTGTACTATGGCTACACCTTC. As protein: CASSLGLYYGYTF.

This rearrangement joins TRBV7-9 to TRBJ1-1; 9 bases agree with TRBD1. The CDR3 has 14 residues. V lost 6 bases and J lost 4; bases outside the gene matches: 6. Germline V CDR1 and CDR2: SEHNR, FQNEAQ (reference sequence). This CDR3 reads CASRQTGGVTEAFF. As DNA, the CDR3 is TGTGCCAGCAGACAAACAGGGGGCGTCACTGAAGCTTTCTTT.

This clone was detected a few times. The rearrangement joins TRBV4-1 to TRBJ2-3; 7 bases agree with TRBD2. This CDR3 spans 15 amino acids. V lost 1 base to trimming and J lost 1 base; unmatched junction nucleotides: 2. CDR1 is MGHRA, CDR2 YSYEKL, per germline. For the CDR3, the DNA is TGCGCCAGCAGCCAAGGACGGGGGGGCACAGATACGCAGTATTTT. Amino acid sequence: CASSQGRGGTDTQYF.

This clone was recorded a few times. The chain couples TRBV21-1 to TRBJ1-3; TRBD1 is the table's D call and was not checked against the DNA. TRBV21-1 constitutes a pseudogene. CDR3 size: 15 residues. In DNA form, the CDR3 reads TGTGCCAGCGGGGGCAGGGCGAGCCCTGGAAACACCATATATTTT. Residues: CASGGRASPGNTIYF.

This rearrangement joins TRBV5-6 to TRBJ2-3; possible D gene TRBD2, 6 bases. Trimming removed 4 bases from V and 4 bases from J, with 19 bases in between. Germline V gives CDR1 SGHDT, CDR2 YYEEEE. The CDR3 is made up of 16 amino acids. This CDR3 is CASSHLGLASPDTQYF. Written as DNA, the CDR3 is TGTGCCAGCAGCCACCTCGGCCTAGCGTCCCCAGATACGCAGTATTTT.

This clone was detected a few times. J is TRBJ2-4 and V is TRBV14; the match to TRBD2 covers 12 bases. The CDR3 runs to 17 residues. Trimming at V came to 4 bases and at J to 4 bases, leaving 8 bases not matched to a gene. Germline CDR1 and CDR2: SGHDN and FVKESK. The CDR3 nucleotides are TGTGCCAGCAGCCCCCCGGGACTAGCGGGCGGGAAAAACATTCAGTACTTC. This translates into CASSPPGLAGGKNIQYF. Using reference TRBV14 and TRBJ2-4 for the parts outside the CDR3, the full variable domain is EAGVTQFPSHSVIEKGQTVTLRCDPISGHDNLYWYRRVMGKEIKFLLHFVKESKQDESGMPNNRFLAERTGGTYSTLKVQPAELEDSGVYFCASSPPGLAGGKNIQYFGAGTRLSVL.

The V and J genes are TRBV2 and TRBJ2-6; TRBD2 matches 12 bases. The CDR3 runs to 19 residues. From germline, CDR1 is SNHLY and CDR2 FYNNEI. V lost 5 bases, J lost 1 base, and 9 bases stayed unmatched. The CDR3 nucleotides read TGTGCCAGCAGTTTACCGACTAGCGGGAGTCGTTCTGGGGCCAACGTCCTGACTTTC. Amino acids: CASSLPTSGSRSGANVLTF.

The rearrangement joins TRBV6-1 to TRBJ2-5, with 9 bases fitting TRBD1. V was pared by 1 base and J by 5 bases, with 5 bases of the junction left unmatched. The germline gives CDR1 MNHNS, CDR2 SASEGT. The CDR3 has 15 residues. CDR3 protein: CASSEGDRDIETQYF. The DNA for the CDR3 is TGTGCCAGCAGTGAAGGGGACAGGGATATCGAGACCCAGTACTTC.

V usage is TRBV7-6 and J usage is TRBJ1-5; no firm D call. Germline lookup yields CDR1 SGHVS and CDR2 FNYEAQ. With 2 bases removed from V and 5 bases from J, the gap between germline ends came to 7 bases. The CDR3 covers 13 residues. This CDR3 reads CASSLFTDQPQHF. The CDR3 nucleotides read TGTGCCAGCAGCTTATTCACTGATCAGCCCCAGCATTTT.

The V call is TRBV5-4, the J call TRBJ1-2, with 7 positions matching TRBD1. The CDR3 sequence is 15 residues long. Germline loops: CDR1 SGHNT, CDR2 YYREEE (reference sequence). Losses at the gene ends were 4 bases for V and 0 bases for J; bases not matched to a gene: 6. The CDR3 nucleotides read TGTGCCAGCAGCCCCCATGGACAGGCTAACTATGGCTACACCTTC. It specifies CASSPHGQANYGYTF.

The chain employs TRBV6-1 and TRBJ1-1; a possible D gene is TRBD1 (5 bases). This CDR3 region has 15 residues. The V gene's germline CDR1 is MNHNS and CDR2 SASEGT. Trimming removed 6 bases from V and 0 bases from J, with 14 bases in between. The CDR3 region is CASSLGHYMNTEAFF. The DNA of the CDR3 is TGTGCCAGCAGCCTAGGACATTACATGAACACTGAAGCTTTCTTT.

The V gene is TRBV7-9, the J gene TRBJ2-4; D call uncertain. The CDR3 has 16 residues. CDR1 and CDR2 (germline): SEHNR, FQNEAQ (reference sequence). V was trimmed by 4 bases and J by 0 bases, leaving 13 bases between them. Here the CDR3 reads CASSSLDLIAKNIQYF. The DNA for the CDR3 is TGTGCCAGCAGCTCTCTAGATCTCATAGCCAAAAACATTCAGTACTTC.

This chain uses TRBV9 with TRBJ2-1, with 11 bases identical to TRBD2. The V and J ends lost 4 bases and 3 bases, in that order; junction bases with no gene match: 3. Germline assignment: CDR1 SGDLS and CDR2 YYNGEE. CDR3 length: 15 amino acids. CDR3 amino acids: CASSKTSGIYNEQFF. The CDR3 nucleotides read TGTGCCAGCAGCAAGACTAGCGGGATCTACAATGAGCAGTTCTTC.

The gene calls are TRBV5-1 and TRBJ1-3, with 7 bases identical to TRBD1. CDR3 size: 16 residues. With 2 bases clipped from V and 1 base from J, the junction kept 6 bases outside the gene matches. CDR1 is SGHRS and CDR2 is YFSETQ in the germline V gene. CDR3 protein: CASSLGGGESGNTIYF. The CDR3 DNA reads TGCGCCAGCAGCTTAGGAGGGGGCGAATCTGGAAACACCATATATTTT.

The J gene is TRBJ2-6, the V gene TRBV19; D gene uncertain. With 4 bases removed from V and 1 base from J, the gap between germline ends came to 14 bases. The CDR3 contains 17 residues. Germline assignment: CDR1 LNHDA and CDR2 SQIVND (reference sequence). The CDR3: CASSRESGLSGANVLTF. CDR3 in DNA: TGTGCCAGTAGTAGAGAATCGGGTCTTTCTGGGGCCAACGTCCTGACTTTC.

This clone showed up just once. The rearrangement joins TRBV19 to TRBJ1-2, with D possibly being TRBD1 (5 bases). The germline V gene has CDR1 LNHDA and CDR2 SQIVND (reference sequence). The CDR3 sequence is 12 residues long. Trimming cost V 5 bases and J 8 bases, with 12 bases left between them. The CDR3 bases are TGTGCCAGTAGTCAGGGTCTGAACGGCTACACCTTC. Translated: CASSQGLNGYTF.

The chain employs TRBV7-2 and TRBJ2-2; TRBD2 aligns across 7 bases. CDR1 is SGHTA and CDR2 is FQGNSA in the germline V gene. Losses at the gene ends were 5 bases for V and 0 bases for J; bases not matched to a gene: 12. The CDR3 extends over 18 amino acids. This CDR3 is CASSRITMGGANTGELFF. The CDR3 nucleotides are TGTGCCAGCAGCCGAATCACCATGGGGGGGGCGAACACCGGGGAGCTGTTTTTT.

The chain links TRBV6-1 to TRBJ1-1; 7 nucleotides line up with TRBD1. The CDR3 has 15 amino acids. The germline V gene encodes CDR1 MNHNS and CDR2 SASEGT. Trimming cost V 6 bases and J 0 bases; bases outside gene matches: 7. As DNA, the CDR3 is TGTGCCAGCAGGCCAGAACAGGGGATGAACACTGAAGCTTTCTTT. This encodes CASRPEQGMNTEAFF.

V gene TRBV10-2 combines with J gene TRBJ2-1; no clear D. Trimming shortened V by 4 bases and J by 2 bases, and 15 bases separated the two germline ends. The CDR3 is 16 amino acids. Germline values: CDR1 WSHSY, CDR2 SAAADI. The CDR3 loop reads CASSVTGAATYNEQFF. The CDR3, as DNA: TGCGCCAGCAGTGTAACTGGTGCTGCCACCTACAATGAGCAGTTCTTC.

Details on this clone: Distinct nucleotide sequences in the sample also encode this CDR3. The chain carries TRBV11-2 and TRBJ2-7; the match to TRBD2 covers 10 bases. The CDR3 has 15 residues. V dropped 1 base and J dropped 5; count of bases not matched to a gene: 5. The V gene's germline CDR1 is SGHAT and CDR2 FQNNGV. CDR3 nucleotides: TGTGCCAGCAGCTTAGCTCTAGCGGGAGTCCACGAGCAGTACTTC. It encodes CASSLALAGVHEQYF.